The rows below give T cell receptor beta chains drawn from one sample of a study of T cells in localized non-small cell lung cancer. The repertoire was sequenced with immunoSEQ multiplex PCR; TCRdb's copy has only in-frame clones and lacks some. The table lists roughly 7,000 clones, around 42% of them singletons. This sample comprised lung tumor tissue, obtained before any cancer treatment. The receptors come from a man between 40 and 69 years old with stage III lung adenocarcinoma. The CDR3 runs from the conserved cysteine through the conserved F or W. Each record gives: J gene, V gene, clone size, D gene, CDR3 DNA, CDR3 protein. D genes are given only for firm matches. Clone size is not always given. Where it is, it says once, few, many or a class for expanded clones.

TRBJ2-2	TRBV6-8	NA	TRBD1	TGTGCCAGCAGTTGGGACAGGGGGCTCACCGGGGAGCTGTTTTTT	CASSWDRGLTGELFF
TRBJ1-1	TRBV9	NA	NA	TGTGCCAGCAGCGTAACAGGGTCGGCTTTGGCTGAAGCTTTCTTT	CASSVTGSALAEAFF
TRBJ2-7	TRBV9	few	TRBD2	TGTGCCAGCAGGCCCCGGGGGGTCATCTACGAGCAGTACTTC	CASRPRGVIYEQYF
TRBJ1-3	TRBV6-8	NA	NA	TGTGCCAGCAGTTACGAGGTATCAGGAAACACCATATATTTT	CASSYEVSGNTIYF
TRBJ1-5	TRBV6-8	few	NA	TGTGCCAGCAGTTACTCAGGGGTTCAGCCCCAGCATTTT	CASSYSGVQPQHF
TRBJ2-7	TRBV14	NA	NA	TGTGCCAGCAGCCAATACCCCGGACCAGCCAGTCAATACGAGCAGTACTTC	CASSQYPGPASQYEQYF
TRBJ1-3	TRBV30	NA	TRBD1	TGTGCCTGGAGTGACGGGACAGCCCACACCATATATTTT	CAWSDGTAHTIYF
TRBJ2-1	TRBV19	NA	NA	TGTGCCAGTAGGCCCGACGGGACCCTCCGGGGCAATGAGCAGTTCTTC	CASRPDGTLRGNEQFF
TRBJ2-5	TRBV2	NA	NA	TGTGCCAGCAGCCCGGGGACCTCTCGGGAGACCCAGTACTTC	CASSPGTSRETQYF
TRBJ2-1	TRBV19	few	NA	TGTGCCAGTAGAGGATCGGTCGGCTCCTACAATGAGCAGTTCTTC	CASRGSVGSYNEQFF
TRBJ1-1	TRBV14	few	NA	TGTGCCAGCAGCCGGTTGGGGGGGGCGAGGACTGAAGCTTTCTTT	CASSRLGGARTEAFF
TRBJ2-5	TRBV9	NA	TRBD1	TGTGCCAGCGGCAGGACAGGGGGCTACCAAGAGACCCAGTACTTC	CASGRTGGYQETQYF
TRBJ2-7	TRBV6-8	few	TRBD1	TGTGCCAGTACCGGGACAGGTGGTTACGAGCAGTACTTC	CASTGTGGYEQYF
TRBJ2-5	TRBV11-3	few	TRBD1	TGTGCCAGCAGCTTGAGGGGGGACAGGGCAAATAGGGAGACCCAGTACTTC	CASSLRGDRANRETQYF
TRBJ2-5	TRBV9	many	TRBD2	TGTGCCAGCAGCGTAGGTCGGCGACTAGCGGGAGAGGGGGAGACCCAGTACTTC	CASSVGRRLAGEGETQYF
TRBJ2-2	TRBV9	NA	NA	TGTGCCAGCAGCGTAAGTAGGACAGCTTCCACCGGGGAGCTGTTTTTT	CASSVSRTASTGELFF
TRBJ2-5	TRBV19	NA	TRBD1	TGTGCCAGTAGTATAGCCGGGACAGGGAACCAAGAGACCCAGTACTTC	CASSIAGTGNQETQYF
TRBJ1-3	TRBV19	NA	TRBD1	TGTGCCAGTAGTCTCGGGACAGGGCATGGAAACACCATATATTTT	CASSLGTGHGNTIYF
TRBJ1-3	TRBV10-1	few	NA	TGCGCCAGCAGTCAAGATTGGAGGGGAAACACCATATATTTT	CASSQDWRGNTIYF
TRBJ1-3	TRBV2	few	TRBD1	TGTGCCAGCGGGACAGGGGGCCCTGGAAACACCATATATTTT	CASGTGGPGNTIYF
TRBJ2-3	TRBV4-1	few	TRBD2	TGCGCCAGCAGCCAAGTTATGGGGGGGACAGATACGCAGTATTTT	CASSQVMGGTDTQYF
TRBJ1-1	TRBV6-8	NA	NA	TGTGCCAGCAGTTACAAGGGTGACACTGAAGCTTTCTTT	CASSYKGDTEAFF
TRBJ1-1	TRBV28	few	TRBD1	TGTGCCAGCAGTTTGGAGGGGACAGGGTATAACACTGAAGCTTTCTTT	CASSLEGTGYNTEAFF
TRBJ1-4	TRBV10-3	few	NA	TGTGCCAGTGTCGCAGGAGGAACTAATGAAAAACTGTTTTTT	CASVAGGTNEKLFF
TRBJ2-2	TRBV6-1	few	NA	TGTGCCAGCAGTGAAGTAGTGCGGGTGTCGGGGGAGCTGTTTTTT	CASSEVVRVSGELFF
TRBJ2-2	TRBV19	once	NA	TGTGCCAGTATCCAGGGGAGTAACACCGGGGAGCTGTTTTTT	CASIQGSNTGELFF
TRBJ2-3	TRBV6-8	medium-sized	NA	TGTGCCAGCAGTGATGAGGGCACAGATACGCAGTATTTT	CASSDEGTDTQYF
TRBJ2-3	TRBV1	once	NA	TGCGCCAGCAGCCAACGGGACAGGGGTTCAGATACGCAGTATTTT	CASSQRDRGSDTQYF
TRBJ1-2	TRBV6-8	NA	TRBD1	TGTGCCAGCAGACCTCTACAGGGGGCGCAGGGCTACACCTTC	CASRPLQGAQGYTF
TRBJ1-3	TRBV7-2	NA	NA	TGTGCCAGCAGGCCGACCCGTTCTGGAAACACCATATATTTT	CASRPTRSGNTIYF